The 21 T cell receptor beta chains given below trace back to one sample, sequenced in a study of T-cell memory formation after mild COVID-19. TCRdb re-derived calls from the 5' RACE reads in MiXCR, one entry per CDR3 protein. The data contain hundreds of thousands of distinct CDR3 sequences, just over 20% of them seen just once; the ten biggest clones take up approximately 13%. Sequenced material: PBMCs or a T cell subset sorted from them (not recorded which). The receptors were sampled from an adult woman who had mild COVID-19 (a few samples of this study predate the infection). Cell type and time point are not known.

The chain carries TRBV7-9 and TRBJ1-2, with D perhaps matching TRBD1 (5 bases). The CDR3 is made up of 16 amino acids. V lost 5 bases, J lost 4 bases, and 20 bases lay in between. CDR1 and CDR2 (germline): SEHNR, FQNEAQ (reference sequence). In DNA form, the CDR3 reads TGTGCCAGCAGCCTCCCAGGGCAGGGTGTTTCCTATGGCTACACCTTC. It yields the protein CASSLPGQGVSYGYTF.

This clonotype was seen a few times. The rearrangement links TRBV10-3 to TRBJ2-3; the match to TRBD2 covers 10 bases. Germline CDR1 and CDR2: ENHRY and SYGVKD. V was pared by 6 bases and J by 3 bases, with 12 bases of the junction left unmatched. The CDR3 has 17 residues. CDR3 nucleotides: TGTGCCATCAGCCGGGGAAGCGGGGGGGCCGGGACAGATACGCAGTATTTT. This codes for CAISRGSGGAGTDTQYF.

The chain uses TRBV6-5 and TRBJ1-1; no clear D. The germline V gene encodes CDR1 MNHEY and CDR2 SVGAGI. This CDR3 is built from 13 residues. V lost 1 base and J 0 bases, leaving 3 bases between the germline ends. CDR3 in amino acids: CASSYYMNTEAFF. Written as DNA, the CDR3 is TGTGCCAGCAGTTACTACATGAACACTGAAGCTTTCTTT.

This clonotype has at least ten counts. The gene calls are TRBV29-1 and TRBJ2-2, with 7 bases lining up with TRBD1. CDR3 length: 16 amino acids. CDR1 is SQVTM and CDR2 is ANQGSEA in the germline V gene. V trimming: 1 base; J trimming: 1 base; junction bases outside the gene matches: 6. The CDR3 loop is CSVEAGTDLNTGELFF. CDR3 DNA sequence: TGCAGCGTTGAAGCCGGGACAGACCTGAACACCGGGGAGCTGTTTTTT.

This chain links TRBV6-5 with TRBJ2-1; 9 bases fit TRBD2. Trimming at V came to 6 bases and at J to 6 bases, leaving 9 bases not matched to a gene. The CDR3 covers 15 residues. Germline V gene lookup returns CDR1 MNHEY and CDR2 SVGAGI. The CDR3 reads CASSRGTSRANEQFF. As DNA, the CDR3 is TGTGCCAGCAGCCGAGGGACTAGCAGGGCCAATGAGCAGTTCTTC.

This clonotype was seen only a few times. The chain employs TRBV2 and TRBJ2-7, with 10 bases aligning to TRBD2. V was clipped by 10 bases and J by 7 bases; unmatched bases: 10. In germline, CDR1 is SNHLY, CDR2 FYNNEI. The CDR3 consists of 13 residues. CDR3 sequence: CATRPSGSGEQYF. The CDR3 DNA reads as TGTGCCACCCGTCCTAGCGGGAGTGGGGAGCAGTACTTC.

The table lists this clonotype with many counts. V usage is TRBV5-1 and J usage is TRBJ1-1; D call uncertain. This CDR3 region has 16 residues. V lost 1 base to trimming and J lost 0 bases, with 13 bases between them. Germline CDR1 and CDR2: SGHRS and YFSETQ. DNA for the CDR3: TGCGCCAGCAGCTTGCTGGGAAGCGACATGAACACTGAAGCTTTCTTT. Translated: CASSLLGSDMNTEAFF.

This clonotype was recorded a few times. The CDR3 nucleotides read TGCAGTGCTAGTCGTAGCGGGAGGGACGGCGAGCAGTACTTC. Amino acid sequence: CSASRSGRDGEQYF. This chain links TRBV20-1 with TRBJ2-7; 11 nucleotides line up with TRBD2. V shed 3 bases, J shed 6 bases, and the junction held 7 bases outside the gene matches. The CDR3 totals 14 residues. Per germline, CDR1 DFQATT and CDR2 SNEGSKA (reference sequence).

The chain recombines TRBV12-3 or TRBV12-4 with TRBJ2-1, with 12 bases lining up with TRBD2. V shed 5 bases, J shed 4 bases, and the junction held 9 bases outside the gene matches. CDR3 length equals 17 residues. The DNA for the CDR3 is TGTGCCAGCAGTAATCCCCCAGGACTAGCGGGGTACAATGAGCAGTTCTTC. Encoded protein: CASSNPPGLAGYNEQFF.

The rearrangement uses TRBV25-1 and TRBJ2-7; 10 positions agree with TRBD1. Looked up from germline, CDR1 is MGHDK and CDR2 is SYGVNS. J gave up 3 bases and V 6 bases, and 8 bases lay outside the gene matches. CDR3 length: 15 residues. This chain's CDR3 is CASREPGQGFYEQYF. The DNA of the CDR3 is TGTGCCAGCAGGGAACCGGGACAGGGGTTCTACGAGCAGTACTTC.

The gene calls are TRBV4-1 and TRBJ2-1; D remains unclear. V was trimmed by 2 bases and J by 6 bases, leaving 8 bases between them. Germline CDR1 is MGHRA and CDR2 is YSYEKL. The CDR3 loop spans 13 amino acids. In DNA form, the CDR3 reads TGCGCCAGCAGCCAATCCGGCAGCAATGAGCAGTTCTTC. Encoded protein: CASSQSGSNEQFF.

The V and J genes are TRBV15 and TRBJ2-5, with 12 bases matching TRBD2. This CDR3 has 16 residues. V dropped 5 bases and J dropped 5; count of bases not matched to a gene: 9. Per the germline V gene, CDR1 is LNHNV and CDR2 is YYDKDF (reference sequence). The CDR3 loop is CATSVSGLAGFETQYF. CDR3 coding DNA: TGTGCCACCAGCGTTTCGGGACTAGCGGGTTTTGAGACCCAGTACTTC. The full variable domain, in which reference TRBV15 and TRBJ2-5 provide the parts outside the CDR3, is DAMVIQNPRYQVTQFGKPVTLSCSQTLNHNVMYWYQQKSSQAPKLLFHYYDKDFNNEADTPDNFQSRRPNTSFCFLDIRSPGLGDTAMYLCATSVSGLAGFETQYFGPGTRLLVL.

This clonotype was counted a few times. This chain connects TRBV4-2 to TRBJ2-6, with D hard to call. Trimming removed 0 bases at V and 4 bases at J, with 10 bases between. CDR1 and CDR2 (germline): LGHNA, YNFKEQ. The CDR3 is made up of 16 amino acids. The CDR3 nucleotides are TGTGCCAGCAGCCAAGATCAGGCGAGAGGGGCCAACGTCCTGACTTTC. It encodes CASSQDQARGANVLTF.

The sample holds a few counts of this clonotype. The chain couples TRBV5-1 to TRBJ2-3; TRBD2 aligns across 7 bases. Losses at the gene ends were 1 base for V and 4 bases for J; bases not matched to a gene: 18. The CDR3 totals 19 residues. Germline V gene lookup returns CDR1 SGHRS and CDR2 YFSETQ. CDR3 in DNA: TGCGCCAGCAGCTTGAATCGCAGGGAGGGCAGGGCTGTTCCAGATACGCAGTATTTT. Residues: CASSLNRREGRAVPDTQYF.

This clonotype was observed a handful of times. The rearrangement joins TRBV27 to TRBJ1-1; D perhaps matches TRBD1 (6 bases). The CDR3 runs to 15 residues. Trimming shortened V by 2 bases and J by 6 bases, and 16 bases separated the two germline ends. Germline values: CDR1 MNHEY, CDR2 SMNVEV (reference sequence). CDR3 region: CASSLRGRGAAEAFF. DNA of the CDR3: TGTGCCAGCAGTTTAAGGGGCCGGGGGGCTGCTGAAGCTTTCTTT.

This clonotype was counted between two and nine times. J is TRBJ2-1 and V is TRBV12-3 or TRBV12-4; 12 bases are a match to TRBD2. V lost 5 bases, J lost 0 bases, and 5 bases stayed unmatched. The CDR3 spans 17 residues. CDR3 loop: CASSNGLAGSSYNEQFF. The CDR3 DNA sequence: TGTGCCAGCAGTAACGGACTAGCGGGGAGCTCCTACAATGAGCAGTTCTTC.

The chain employs TRBV6-5 and TRBJ1-4; D is unclear. This CDR3 contains 12 residues. V lost 0 bases and J 7 bases, leaving 3 bases between the germline ends. CDR1 MNHEY and CDR2 SVGAGI come from the germline V gene. The CDR3 spells CASSYSGEKLFF. CDR3 DNA sequence: TGTGCCAGCAGTTACTCGGGTGAAAAACTGTTTTTT.

This clonotype was counted a few times. The chain employs TRBV5-5 and TRBJ2-5; D not resolved. CDR3 length: 13 residues. The germline gives CDR1 SGHKS, CDR2 YYEKEE (reference sequence). V lost 5 bases, J lost 3 bases, and 11 bases lay in between. CDR3 in amino acids: CASSSGTKETQYF. In DNA form, the CDR3 reads TGTGCCAGCAGTTCGGGCACTAAAGAGACCCAGTACTTC.

The chain is built from TRBV10-1 and TRBJ2-3; no clear D. There are 11 residues in the CDR3. The V gene lost 4 bases and the J gene lost 8 bases, with 7 bases spanning the gap. CDR1 and CDR2 (germline): WNHNN, SYGVQD (reference sequence). This CDR3 is CASSGIGTQYF. The DNA for the CDR3 is TGCGCCAGCAGTGGAATTGGTACGCAGTATTTT.

V is TRBV12-3 or TRBV12-4 and J is TRBJ1-2; a possible D gene is TRBD1 (5 bases). Deletions cut 3 bases from V and 2 bases from J, with 13 bases between. This CDR3 contains 15 residues. CDR3 protein: CASSFQQEMNYGYTF. CDR3 nucleotide sequence: TGTGCCAGCAGTTTCCAACAGGAGATGAACTATGGCTACACCTTC.

This clonotype was detected ten times or more. The chain has TRBV5-1 and TRBJ2-7; tentative D call: TRBD1 (8 bases). Per the germline V gene, CDR1 is SGHRS and CDR2 is YFSETQ. The CDR3 loop spans 16 amino acids. The V gene lost 1 base and the J gene lost 0 bases, with 14 bases spanning the gap. As DNA, the CDR3 is TGCGCCAGCAGCTTGAGCGGGACAGGTCACTCCTACGAGCAGTACTTC. Its protein is CASSLSGTGHSYEQYF.